Presented here are 22 T cell receptor beta chains from one specimen sequenced in a study of T-cell reconstitution after alpha-beta-depleted transplantation in children. A TCRbeta library incorporating unique molecular identifiers was prepared. TCRdb re-called the PCR reads through MiXCR, storing one row per CDR3 protein. The table lists some 450,000 distinct CDR3 sequences, about 45% of them singletons. The sample in question was PBMCs, obtained before TCRalphabeta/CD19-depleted stem cell transplant. The receptors derive from a girl aged 2-10 years with aplastic anemia, due to receive a stem cell transplant.

The sample holds many counts of this clonotype. The chain couples TRBV7-3 to TRBJ2-3; D is possibly TRBD1 or TRBD2 (5 bases each). Trimming removed 6 bases at V and 7 bases at J, with 11 bases between. The CDR3 has 12 amino acids. Germline V gene sequence: CDR1 SGHTA, CDR2 FQGTGA. The CDR3 coding sequence is TGTGCCAGCAGGGGGGACGCAAATACGCAGTATTTT. Translated: CASRGDANTQYF.

This clonotype was detected ten times or more. The CDR3: CASSPRLGVYSQPQHF. CDR3 sequence (DNA): TGTGCCAGCAGTCCCCGTTTGGGGGTTTATAGTCAGCCCCAGCATTTT. The genes are TRBV27 and TRBJ1-5; D perhaps matches TRBD1 (5 bases). From germline, CDR1 is MNHEY and CDR2 SMNVEV (reference sequence). CDR3 length: 16 residues. The V end was cut by 5 bases, the J end by 6 bases, with 20 bases between.

This clonotype was seen only a few times. The chain links TRBV11-2 to TRBJ2-2; possible D gene TRBD1, 5 bases. V lost 0 bases and J lost 7, with 12 bases in between. Germline V gene sequence: CDR1 SGHAT, CDR2 FQNNGV. CDR3 size: 15 residues. CDR3 protein: CASSLEGRVNGELFF. CDR3 sequence (DNA): TGTGCCAGCAGCTTAGAAGGCAGGGTGAACGGGGAGCTGTTTTTT.

This clonotype has only a few counts. V is TRBV3-1 and J is TRBJ2-7, with D perhaps TRBD1 (6 bases). Looked up from germline, CDR1 is LGHDT and CDR2 is YNNKEL (reference sequence). The CDR3 extends over 14 amino acids. V was cut by 6 bases and J by 5 bases, with 17 bases left in between. CDR3 sequence: CASSLLSGEHEQYF. The CDR3 nucleotides read TGTGCCAGCAGTCTATTGTCAGGGGAGCACGAGCAGTACTTC.

V gene TRBV29-1 combines with J gene TRBJ2-1; the D gene is possibly TRBD2 (7 bases). Germline assignment: CDR1 SQVTM and CDR2 ANQGSEA. The CDR3 sequence is 14 residues long. Trimming shortened V by 7 bases and J by 2 bases, and 15 bases separated the two germline ends. The CDR3 DNA follows: TGCAGCGCTCACAGGGCGGGAGCCTACAATGAGCAGTTCTTC. As protein: CSAHRAGAYNEQFF.

This clonotype was observed at least ten times. This rearrangement joins TRBV20-1 to TRBJ2-2; 13 bases are a match to TRBD2. V gave up 3 bases and J gave up 4 bases; unmatched junction bases: 5. Germline CDR1 reads DFQATT; CDR2 reads SNEGSKA (reference sequence). The CDR3 runs to 16 residues. The CDR3 protein is CSARGLAGLGTGELFF. DNA for the CDR3: TGCAGTGCTAGGGGACTAGCGGGACTTGGCACCGGGGAGCTGTTTTTT.

V usage is TRBV20-1 and J usage is TRBJ2-5; D is possibly TRBD2 (6 bases). Germline CDR1 and CDR2: DFQATT and SNEGSKA (reference sequence). The CDR3 is 13 amino acids. V dropped 5 bases and J dropped 1 base, with 11 bases sitting between them. CDR3 protein: CSAGRGTQETQYF. The CDR3 DNA reads TGCAGTGCTGGTCGGGGGACCCAAGAGACCCAGTACTTC.

The genes are TRBV6-1 and TRBJ1-5; D is uncertain. The CDR3 consists of 17 residues. The V end lost 6 bases, the J end lost 0 bases, and 18 bases lay between the germline ends. Germline loops: CDR1 MNHNS, CDR2 SASEGT. CDR3 DNA: TGTGCCAGCAGCCCGAAGTGGACGCTCTATAGCAATCAGCCCCAGCATTTT. This sequence encodes CASSPKWTLYSNQPQHF.

A remark on this clonotype: Just one base apart from a much larger clone, this may be a read error. V is TRBV10-3 and J is TRBJ2-7; D is perhaps TRBD1 (6 bases). The CDR3 spans 15 residues. V was cut by 3 bases and J by 5 bases, with 17 bases left in between. In germline, CDR1 is ENHRY, CDR2 SYGVKD. The CDR3 protein is CAISDRGQRSHEQYF. As DNA, the CDR3 is TGTGCCATCAGTGATAGAGGACAGAGGAGCCACGAGCAGTACTTC.

The V call is TRBV5-1, the J call TRBJ2-3, with no clear D. The CDR3 sequence is 14 residues long. CDR1 SGHRS and CDR2 YFSETQ come from the germline V gene. Trimming removed 0 bases from V and 2 bases from J, with 7 bases in between. This CDR3 is CASSLGLPTDTQYF. The CDR3 nucleotides are TGCGCCAGCAGCTTGGGACTCCCCACAGATACGCAGTATTTT.

This clonotype has ten or more counts. The gene calls are TRBV6-2 or TRBV6-3 and TRBJ2-1; D may be TRBD2 (5 bases). The germline V gene encodes CDR1 MNHEY and CDR2 SVGEGT. There are 14 residues in the CDR3. The V end lost 6 bases, the J end lost 5 bases, and 14 bases lay between the germline ends. The CDR3 DNA is TGTGCCAGCAGAATGAGCCTCGGGGACAATGAGCAGTTCTTC. This gives the protein CASRMSLGDNEQFF.

This clonotype was picked up many times. The chain joins TRBV9 to TRBJ2-7; no clear D gene. With 0 bases removed from V and 5 bases from J, the gap between germline ends came to 9 bases. Germline CDR1 is SGDLS and CDR2 is YYNGEE. The length of the CDR3 is 13 residues. The CDR3 protein is CASSVAGSHEQYF. DNA of the CDR3: TGTGCCAGCAGCGTAGCTGGCAGCCACGAGCAGTACTTC.

In its sample, this clonotype was seen once. The junction and the germline gene differ at one end; a read error may be behind it. The chain is built from TRBV29-1 and TRBJ2-3; 8 nucleotides line up with TRBD1. CDR3 length: 13 residues. Germline V gene sequence: CDR1 SQVTM, CDR2 ANQGSEA. The CDR3 region has the DNA TGCAGCGTCCGGACAGGGTCCACAGATACGGAGTATTTT. It specifies CSVRTGSTDTEYF.

The gene calls are TRBV7-2 and TRBJ2-1; unclear D gene. CDR1 and CDR2 (germline): SGHTA, FQGNSA. V was clipped by 0 bases and J by 0 bases, with 9 bases between them. This CDR3 has 16 amino acids. DNA for the CDR3: TGTGCCAGCAGCTTAGCGTTTGGTCGCTCCTACAATGAGCAGTTCTTC. It is translated as CASSLAFGRSYNEQFF.

This clonotype was seen ten or more times. The V gene is TRBV9, the J gene TRBJ2-3; 8 bases are shared with TRBD2. After removal of 4 bases from V and 3 bases from J, the junction contained 13 bases not matched to a gene. The CDR3 covers 17 residues. The V gene's germline CDR1 is SGDLS and CDR2 YYNGEE. In DNA form, the CDR3 reads TGTGCCAGCAGCCCCCGATGGGCGGGAGGTGGGACAGATACGCAGTATTTT. It yields the protein CASSPRWAGGGTDTQYF.

The chain carries TRBV6-5 and TRBJ2-5, with TRBD1 as a possible D gene (6 bases). V lost 2 bases and J lost 5, with 15 bases in between. CDR1 and CDR2 (germline): MNHEY, SVGAGI. The CDR3 extends over 15 amino acids. The CDR3 loop reads CASSYQLQGWETQYF. The CDR3, as DNA: TGTGCCAGCAGTTACCAACTACAGGGTTGGGAGACCCAGTACTTC.

The chain couples TRBV6-1 to TRBJ2-7; D assignment may be TRBD1 or TRBD2 (5 bases each). The V end was cut by 8 bases, the J end by 3 bases, with 17 bases between. This CDR3 is built from 14 residues. CDR1 is MNHNS and CDR2 is SASEGT in the germline V gene. In DNA form, the CDR3 reads TGTGCCAGCCGACCGGGACGGAGTCGCTACGAGCAGTACTTC. It translates to CASRPGRSRYEQYF.

This clonotype was observed a handful of times. The chain is built from TRBV4-3 and TRBJ2-1; TRBD1 matches at 8 bases. The CDR3 is made up of 17 amino acids. The germline V gene has CDR1 LGHNA and CDR2 YSLEER. The J segment lost 2 bases and the V segment lost 0 bases, leaving 6 bases of the junction unmatched. In DNA form, the CDR3 reads TGCGCCAGCAGCCAAGATTCGTCAGGGGGCGCCTACAATGAGCAGTTCTTC. Encoded protein: CASSQDSSGGAYNEQFF.

This clonotype appeared many times. The chain links TRBV29-1 to TRBJ2-1; the D call may be TRBD1 or TRBD2 (6 bases each). The CDR3 contains 16 residues. The germline V gene has CDR1 SQVTM and CDR2 ANQGSEA. Trimming took 7 bases from V and 0 from J, leaving 19 bases between them. In DNA form, the CDR3 reads TGCAGCGGGGGGACGGGGGACACAAACTCCTACAATGAGCAGTTCTTC. Its protein product is CSGGTGDTNSYNEQFF.

This clonotype was observed at least ten times. V gene TRBV12-3 or TRBV12-4 combines with J gene TRBJ2-7, with 7 bases lining up with TRBD1. CDR3 length equals 13 residues. V lost 5 bases to trimming and J lost 7 bases; unmatched junction nucleotides: 8. This CDR3 reads CASSRDSHTEQYF. CDR3 DNA sequence: TGTGCCAGCAGTCGGGACAGCCATACGGAGCAGTACTTC.

The V call is TRBV12-5, the J call TRBJ1-6, with TRBD1 matching 7 bases. The CDR3 is 17 amino acids. CDR1 LGHNT and CDR2 FRNRAP come from the germline V gene. J gave up 10 bases and V 0 bases, and 12 bases lay outside the gene matches. In DNA form, the CDR3 reads TGTGCTAGTGGTTTGGTAAATCTACAGGGGTACAGGTCACCCCTCCACTTT. Its protein is CASGLVNLQGYRSPLHF.

This clonotype was detected a few times. V usage is TRBV6-5 and J usage is TRBJ2-1; 10 positions agree with TRBD2. The CDR3 loop spans 18 amino acids. After removal of 0 bases from V and 5 bases from J, the junction contained 10 bases not matched to a gene. Germline lookup yields CDR1 MNHEY and CDR2 SVGAGI. CDR3 nucleotides: TGTGCCAGCAGTTACTCCTCTAGCGGGAGTTACAACAACAATGAGCAGTTCTTC. It is translated as CASSYSSSGSYNNNEQFF.